What follows is one TCR beta chain and its context. Sequencing was performed with immunoSEQ multiplex PCR; in TCRdb, only in-frame clones are kept and a portion is missing. Among about 290,000 clones listed, roughly 91% were seen once. The data originate from a study of blood T cell repertoires in COVID-19. J gave up 10 bases and V 5 bases, and 12 bases lay outside the gene matches. CDR1 is MGHRA and CDR2 is YSYEKL in the germline V gene. This CDR3 comprises 16 residues. Seattle patients were enrolled during active infection and followed longitudinally. The sequenced sample consisted of peripheral blood. This rearrangement joins TRBV4-1 to TRBJ1-4, with 11 bases identical to TRBD1. This TCR was sampled from a young woman with COVID-19, enrolled during active disease. The CDR3 protein is CASSWLVGQGGVKLFF. CDR3 bases: TGCGCCAGCAGCTGGCTGGTGGGACAGGGGGGGGTAAAACTGTTTTTT.